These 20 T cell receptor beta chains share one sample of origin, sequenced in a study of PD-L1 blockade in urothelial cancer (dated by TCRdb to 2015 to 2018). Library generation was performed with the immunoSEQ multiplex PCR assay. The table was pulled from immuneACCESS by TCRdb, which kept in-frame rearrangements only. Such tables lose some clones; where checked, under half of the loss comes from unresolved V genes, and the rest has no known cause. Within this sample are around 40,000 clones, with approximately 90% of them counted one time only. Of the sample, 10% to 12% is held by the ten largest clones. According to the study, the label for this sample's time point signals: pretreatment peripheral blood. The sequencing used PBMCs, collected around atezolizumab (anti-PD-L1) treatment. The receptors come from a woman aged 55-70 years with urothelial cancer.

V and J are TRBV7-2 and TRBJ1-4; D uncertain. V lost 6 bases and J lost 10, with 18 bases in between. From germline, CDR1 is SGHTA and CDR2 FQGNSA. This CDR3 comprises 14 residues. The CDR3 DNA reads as TGTGCCAGCAGATCGGACTCTACTGGCGGAAAACTGTTTTTT. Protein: CASRSDSTGGKLFF.

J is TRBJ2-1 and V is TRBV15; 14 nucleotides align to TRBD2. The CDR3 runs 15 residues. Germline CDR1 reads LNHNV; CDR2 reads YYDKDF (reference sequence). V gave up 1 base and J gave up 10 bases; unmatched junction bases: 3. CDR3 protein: CATSRVRLAGGEQFF. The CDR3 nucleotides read TGTGCCACCAGCAGAGTTAGACTAGCGGGAGGGGAGCAGTTCTTC.

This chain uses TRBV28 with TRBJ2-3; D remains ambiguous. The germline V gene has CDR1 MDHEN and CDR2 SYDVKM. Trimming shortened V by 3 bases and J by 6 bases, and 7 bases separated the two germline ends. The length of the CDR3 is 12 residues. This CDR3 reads CASSFPPDTQYF. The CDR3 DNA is TGTGCCAGCAGTTTTCCCCCGGATACGCAGTATTTT.

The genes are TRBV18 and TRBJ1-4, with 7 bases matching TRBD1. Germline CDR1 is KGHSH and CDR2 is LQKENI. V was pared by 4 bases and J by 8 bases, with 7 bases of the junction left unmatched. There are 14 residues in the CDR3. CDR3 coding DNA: TGTGCCAGCTCACTGGACAGGAGCTCAGAAAAACTGTTTTTT. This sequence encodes CASSLDRSSEKLFF.

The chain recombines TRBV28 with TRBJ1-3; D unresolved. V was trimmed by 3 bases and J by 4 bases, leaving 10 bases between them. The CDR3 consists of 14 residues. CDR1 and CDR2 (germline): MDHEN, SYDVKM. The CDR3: CASSFQISGNTIYF. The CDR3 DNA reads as TGTGCCAGCAGTTTCCAGATTTCCGGAAACACCATATATTTT.

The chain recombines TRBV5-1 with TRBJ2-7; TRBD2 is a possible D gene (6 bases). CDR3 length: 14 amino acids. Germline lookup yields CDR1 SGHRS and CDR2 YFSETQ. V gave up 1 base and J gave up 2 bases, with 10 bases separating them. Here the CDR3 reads CASSLQREAYEQYF. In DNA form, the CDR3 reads TGCGCCAGCAGCTTGCAGAGGGAGGCCTACGAGCAGTACTTC.

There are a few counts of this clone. DNA of the CDR3: TGTGCCAGCAGCTCACAGGGACACAATCAGCCCCAGCATTTT. Translated: CASSSQGHNQPQHF. The J gene is TRBJ1-5, the V gene TRBV2, with D maybe TRBD1 (6 bases). This CDR3 spans 14 amino acids. CDR1 is SNHLY, CDR2 FYNNEI, per germline. V lost 6 bases, J lost 3 bases, and 12 bases lay in between.

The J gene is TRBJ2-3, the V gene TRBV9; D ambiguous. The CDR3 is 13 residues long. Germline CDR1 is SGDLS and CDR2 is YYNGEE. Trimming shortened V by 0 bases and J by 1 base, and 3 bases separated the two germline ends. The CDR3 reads CASSVGGTDTQYF. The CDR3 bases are TGTGCCAGCAGCGTAGGAGGCACAGATACGCAGTATTTT.

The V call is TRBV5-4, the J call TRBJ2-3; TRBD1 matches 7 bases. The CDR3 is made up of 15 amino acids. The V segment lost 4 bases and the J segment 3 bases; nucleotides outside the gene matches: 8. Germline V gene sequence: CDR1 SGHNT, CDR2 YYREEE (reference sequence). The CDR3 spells CASSAYEGATDTQYF. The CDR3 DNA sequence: TGTGCCAGCAGCGCATACGAGGGGGCTACAGATACGCAGTATTTT.

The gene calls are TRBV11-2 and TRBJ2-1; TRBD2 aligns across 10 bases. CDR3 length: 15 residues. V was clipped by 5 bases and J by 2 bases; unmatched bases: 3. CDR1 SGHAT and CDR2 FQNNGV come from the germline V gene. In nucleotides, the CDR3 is TGTGCCAGCAGCCTGAGCGGGAGGGCCTACAATGAGCAGTTCTTC. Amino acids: CASSLSGRAYNEQFF.

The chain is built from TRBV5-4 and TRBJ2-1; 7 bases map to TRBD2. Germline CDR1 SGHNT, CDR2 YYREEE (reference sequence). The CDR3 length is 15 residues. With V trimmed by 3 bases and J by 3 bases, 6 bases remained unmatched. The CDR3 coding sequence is TGTGCCAGCAGCTCCAGCGGGACGAACTACAATGAGCAGTTCTTC. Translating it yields CASSSSGTNYNEQFF.

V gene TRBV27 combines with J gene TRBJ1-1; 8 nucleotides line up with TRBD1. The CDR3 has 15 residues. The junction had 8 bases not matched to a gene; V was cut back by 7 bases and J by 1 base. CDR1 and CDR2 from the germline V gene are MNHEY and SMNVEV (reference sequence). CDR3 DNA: TGTGCCAGCAATTATCAGGGGGCGGGGAACACTGAAGCTTTCTTT. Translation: CASNYQGAGNTEAFF.

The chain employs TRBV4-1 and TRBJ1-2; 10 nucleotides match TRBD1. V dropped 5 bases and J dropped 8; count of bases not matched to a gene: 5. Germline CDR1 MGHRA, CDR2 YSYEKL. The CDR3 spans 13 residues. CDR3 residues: CASSLGQGVGYTF. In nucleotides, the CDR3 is TGCGCCAGCAGCTTAGGACAGGGGGTCGGCTACACCTTC.

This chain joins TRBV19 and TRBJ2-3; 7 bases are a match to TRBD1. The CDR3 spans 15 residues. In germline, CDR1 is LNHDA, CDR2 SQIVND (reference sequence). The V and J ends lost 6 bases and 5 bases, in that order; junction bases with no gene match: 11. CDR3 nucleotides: TGTGCCAGTAGCCGAGACAGGGCCTGGGGAGATACGCAGTATTTT. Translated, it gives CASSRDRAWGDTQYF.

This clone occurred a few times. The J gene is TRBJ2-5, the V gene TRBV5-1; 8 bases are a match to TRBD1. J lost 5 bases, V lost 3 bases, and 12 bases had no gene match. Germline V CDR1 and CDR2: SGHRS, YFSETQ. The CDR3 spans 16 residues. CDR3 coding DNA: TGCGCCAGCAGCTGGGGTAGGGCAGGGGGCGCGGAGACCCAGTACTTC. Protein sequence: CASSWGRAGGAETQYF.

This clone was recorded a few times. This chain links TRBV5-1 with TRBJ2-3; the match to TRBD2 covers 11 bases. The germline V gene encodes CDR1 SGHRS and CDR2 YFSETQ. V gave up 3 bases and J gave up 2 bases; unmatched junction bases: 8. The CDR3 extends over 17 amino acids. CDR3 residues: CASSSARGLAVTDTQYF. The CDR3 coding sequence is TGCGCCAGCAGCTCTGCTAGGGGACTAGCGGTCACAGATACGCAGTATTTT.

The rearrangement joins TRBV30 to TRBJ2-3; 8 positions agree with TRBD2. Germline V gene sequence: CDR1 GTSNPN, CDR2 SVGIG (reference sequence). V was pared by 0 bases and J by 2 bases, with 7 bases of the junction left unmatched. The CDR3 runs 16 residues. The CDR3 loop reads CAWSVHGSGNTDTQYF. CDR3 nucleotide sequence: TGTGCCTGGAGTGTACATGGTAGCGGGAACACAGATACGCAGTATTTT.

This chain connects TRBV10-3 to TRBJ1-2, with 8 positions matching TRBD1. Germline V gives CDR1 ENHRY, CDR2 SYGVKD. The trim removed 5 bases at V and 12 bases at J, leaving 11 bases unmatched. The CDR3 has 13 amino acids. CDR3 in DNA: TGTGCCATCAGTCGGGACAGGTCTATGGAAGACACCTTC. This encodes CAISRDRSMEDTF.

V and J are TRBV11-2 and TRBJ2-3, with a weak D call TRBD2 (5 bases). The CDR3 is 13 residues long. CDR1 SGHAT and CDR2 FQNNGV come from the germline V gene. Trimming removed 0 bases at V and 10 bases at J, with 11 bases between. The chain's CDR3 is CASSLDRREAQYF. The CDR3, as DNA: TGTGCCAGCAGCTTAGACCGCCGGGAAGCGCAGTATTTT.

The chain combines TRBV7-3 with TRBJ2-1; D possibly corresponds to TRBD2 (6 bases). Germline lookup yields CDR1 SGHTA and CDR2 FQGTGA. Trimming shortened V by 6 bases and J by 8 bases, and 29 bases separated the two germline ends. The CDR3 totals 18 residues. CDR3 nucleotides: TGTGCCAGCAGTCGAAGGATAACTAGCCCCTTAAAGAGGGATGAGCAGTTCTTC. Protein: CASSRRITSPLKRDEQFF.